Below, one TCR beta chain is given with its context. The data were obtained in a study of blood T cell repertoires in COVID-19. About the research overall: Acute and convalescent COVID-19 specimens originated in the United States, Italy and Spain. PBMCs, B-cell-depleted T cells, or T cells provided the cDNA or gDNA that made up the material.

CDR1 is MDHEN and CDR2 is SYDVKM in the germline V gene. The ends lost 1 base at V and 4 bases at J; junction bases unmatched: 8. The CDR3 runs 16 residues. Original handling: Amplification from reference gene primers served as the basis for estimated nucleated cell counts. Clones were read by immunoSEQ multiplex PCR, and TCRdb kept only the in-frame ones, dropping some. V and J calls plus clone size are reproduced from that table; the DNA served to infer D and trimming. The sample shows nearly 80,000 clones, roughly nine tenths of them seen only once. The chain couples TRBV28 to TRBJ1-2; TRBD1 agrees at 8 bases. This receptor was obtained from an elderly woman with active or convalescent COVID-19. Sequenced: peripheral blood. The CDR3 DNA is TGTGCCAGCAGTTTATCCCCCGGACAGGGCATCTATGGCTACACCTTC. Residues: CASSLSPGQGIYGYTF.